This T cell receptor (beta chain) was recovered during a study of cytomegalovirus exposure and HLA in healthy donors listed by TCRdb under 2017. Regarding the complete study: In an earlier analysis of under 600 of the donors, approximately 260 Gb of sequence data and about 110 million unique TCR beta sequences from 180 million or so T cells were reported. The study was designed to test whether signatures of past pathogen exposure could be identified by cataloging public T cell receptors. A later analysis re-examined previously published TCR beta repertoires from about 670 donors and added high-resolution HLA genotyping to investigate patterns of TCR occurrence. About 330 gigabases of sequencing data and approximately 92 million unique TCR sequences made up an early release that covered roughly 670 HLA-typed donors. Along with the approximately 700-subject first cohort, a separate validation cohort of over 90 different subjects was used. The later analysis used no new phenotypic data to find candidate immune exposures, relying instead on TCR beta sequences and their occurrence across donors. Using immunosequencing, the study profiled T cell repertoires from about 610 subjects and related those repertoires to cytomegalovirus serostatus. Of the 300 to 500 genotyped donors, over 80% were placed in the genetic ancestry cluster associated with self-reported Caucasian donors. To predict cytomegalovirus infection status, the study combined high-throughput TCR immunosequencing, statistical association of individual TCRs with disease status, and machine learning. All discovery cohort repertoires had been generated on a single sequencing platform. A later genetic analysis took genome-wide SNP genotypes for about three fifths of the roughly 670 donors and used that subset as a discovery cohort. To decide whether each TCR beta V gene segment behaved as functional or pseudogenic, an earlier analysis of some 600 of the donors relied on high-throughput TCR beta sequencing. Roughly 5 DR-DQ haplotypes were handled as single units for association and clustering, since linkage in the cohort was strong. Class I and class II HLA loci were covered by the typing at four-digit resolution. Donor age, sex, ethnicity and CMV serostatus were compiled together with the repertoire data. On average, about 200,000 unique TCR beta nucleotide sequences were sequenced per donor among a few hundred genotyped donors of the cohort, with 15% to 20% of those sequences being non-productive. The number of typed donors differed by locus: roughly 629-630 for A, B, C, DRB1 and DQB1; approximately 520 for DQA1; some 590 for DPA1; and roughly 470 for DPB1. Broader findings and caveats from the paper: A further reported finding was that TCR beta sequences accurately predicted the HLA-A and HLA-B alleles for most subjects in the first cohort. The study gave a list of 150 to 200 TCR beta chains associated with cytomegalovirus. In this cohort, only TCR beta chains were sequenced, and detectable features were limited by the absence of alpha or paired-chain data. It was suggested by the authors that the approach could potentially be generalized to other disease states and immunological phenotypes. In an earlier analysis of around 500 of the donors, most TCR beta V segments appeared in productive rearrangements about 87% or about 30% of the time, broadly matching IMGT annotations. A later analysis found that most CMV-associated TCR beta chains appeared HLA-restricted, with HLA associations seemingly driven largely by CMV exposure. Some IMGT-functional V segments, including TRBV6-2 and TRBV6-3, could not be distinguished by the 87-base-pair reads and were therefore excluded. A later analysis reported that several top co-occurrence clusters appeared linked to parvovirus B19, influenza, CMV and Epstein-Barr virus. Across donors, most TCR sequences were observed very rarely, whereas some public TCRs were present in many individuals. The earlier analysis of 587 of the donors excluded seventeen rarely observed V segments, including chromosome 9 orphons, because counts were too low. Correlated functional status among segregating V segments might be attributable to linkage disequilibrium, but an unknown experimental factor could not be ruled out. A cluster of highly shared sequence variants was judged likely to represent a technical artifact of the sequencing pipeline. Sequencing depth was assumed to be roughly uniform across donors in the presence/absence analyses, though that assumption may not hold. CMV serostatus was the only immune exposure information available for the cohort. In both the original and validation cohorts, the classifier was reported to diagnose cytomegalovirus status with high specificity and sensitivity. In a later analysis, the rate of TCR association differed among HLA loci, with DRB1 alleles having the most associated TCRs and HLA-C alleles having the fewest. In a later genetic analysis, fewer N-insertions in productive TCRs were reported among donors in an Asian-associated ancestry cluster than the approximately 670-donor mean. Because some donors lacked HLA typing at each locus, the association tests relied only on the typed subset. Assigning TCR associations to individual alleles was difficult when HLA alleles, especially DR and DQ, strongly co-occurred. A later analysis associated 17,000 or so TCR beta sequences with specific HLA alleles at a false discovery rate of 0.05. In a later analysis, HLA-associated TCR beta chains were found to be more clonally expanded and to have lower generation probabilities than equally common non-associated chains. V-gene and J-gene trimming of TCR beta chains was associated with a missense DCLRE1C variant in a later genetic analysis, and the association was replicated in an independent cohort. A few of the identified cytomegalovirus-associated TCR beta chains were confirmed in vitro to be specific for cytomegalovirus antigens.

The library relied on the immunoSEQ multiplex PCR assay. The multiplex PCR relied on a mix of 60 forward primers for TCR Vbeta segments and 13 reverse primers for TCR Jbeta segments. A multiplex PCR assay on genomic DNA amplified the CDR3 region of rearranged TCR beta genes. On the Illumina HiSeq System, the amplified TCR beta libraries were sequenced as 87-base-pair reads. In the source study's methods: A later analysis counted tens of millions of unique TCR beta chains across the approximately 700 repertoires, and 10 million to 12 million of these chains were shared by at least two donors. Raw reads were error-corrected and collapsed into unique sequences by a nearest-neighbor algorithm in which closely related sequences were merged to remove PCR and sequencing errors. V, D and J gene segments were assigned by aligning CDR3 sequences to IMGT reference sequences. Each retained sequence needed at least a six-nucleotide match to both a V gene segment and a J gene segment. A rearrangement counted as productive if the CDR3 had no stop codons and remained in frame with V and J, and every other rearrangement counted as non-productive. Following IMGT convention, CDR3 was defined as the stretch from the second conserved V-encoded cysteine to the conserved J-encoded phenylalanine. Sequences without an unambiguous match to a single V gene segment were excluded from the earlier analysis of over 500 of the donors. An earlier analysis of 450 to 650 of the donors called V segments functional above 56.7% productive rearrangements and segregating when the between-donor standard deviation exceeded 5%. A statistical classification framework was built for diagnosing cytomegalovirus status from the catalog of TCR beta chain sequences. In a later analysis, V and J genes were assigned by comparing TCR nucleotide sequences against IMGT/GENE-DB human TR gene sequences. The TCRdist pipeline was used in a later analysis to assign CDR3 sequences and most-parsimonious VDJ recombination scenarios. In a later analysis, each TCR beta chain was defined by its CDR3 amino acid sequence together with its V-gene family, and reads lacking a unique V-gene family were excluded. To address suspected cross-contamination and a sequencing artifact, a later analysis removed a few hundred highly shared, low-generation-probability nucleotide sequences. In a later analysis, a clonal expansion index was calculated for each public chain from normalized within-repertoire ranks of inferred template counts. In a later analysis, generation probabilities were computed using a VDJ recombination model fitted to out-of-frame rearrangements, and the results were checked against IGoR. Hypergeometric tests were used in a later analysis to score TCR-TCR, TCR-HLA and TCR-CMV co-occurrence, with a repertoire-size bias correction applied to the TCR pairs. False discovery rates were estimated in a later analysis by permuting HLA or CMV assignments 20 times. In a later analysis, co-occurring TCRs were grouped using DBSCAN, with TCRdist sequence similarity added in when clustering inside HLA-allele-positive subsets. Repertoires with fewer than 30,000 or more than 120,000 public chains were left out of co-occurrence clustering, as were five repertoires with anomalous nucleotide sharing. The source is immuneACCESS, and TCRdb retained only in-frame sequences with V and J called. Part of the clones is not carried over; for the studies checked, unresolved V genes explain less than half of this, and the remainder is unexplained. That table is the source of V, J and clone size, and D and trimming were worked out from the DNA. The table for this sample lists about 120,000 clones. Together, the top ten hold 3.6% of the sample.

The CDR3 has 17 amino acids, counting the end cysteine and phenylalanine. The only DNA kept is the CDR3, 51 bases in frame from the first base. V trim: 4 bases; J trim: 3 bases; unmatched bases: 7. The CDR1 and CDR2 encoded by the germline V gene (reference sequence) are SEHNR and FQNEAQ. In total, about 650 healthy bone marrow donors made up the cohort. At the time of sampling, every cohort member was nominally healthy, though immune exposures that went unrecorded were likely present. The donor tested CMV seronegative and was one of the 352 seronegative cohort members. A peripheral blood sample was collected from each donor, and TCR beta sequencing was performed on peripheral blood mononuclear cells. Genomic DNA was extracted from the blood cell samples with the Qiagen DNeasy Blood Extraction Kit. Concerning this clone itself: No antigen is known for it.

The rearrangement joined TRBV7-9 to TRBJ1-4, and TRBD1 aligns with 11 junction nucleotides. The receptor's source is a man younger than 35 in good health and CMV-seronegative. Sequenced sample: PBMCs. The CDR3 amino acid sequence is: CASSSRDRGMSNEKLFF. Here is the DNA: TGTGCCAGCAGCTCCCGGGACAGGGGGATGTCTAATGAAAAACTGTTTTTT.